These 20 T cell receptor beta chains came from one sample sequenced in a study of cytomegalovirus exposure and HLA in healthy donors. The study ran its PCR with 60 Vbeta and 13 Jbeta primers. Some clones are missing from TCRdb's copy, which holds only in-frame ones; the method was immunoSEQ multiplex PCR. The sample has about 94,000 clones, approximately 66% seen once. The sample comprised PBMCs. These receptors all stem from a man aged 25-45 years in good health and CMV-seronegative.

As regards this clone: At one end, the junction sequence differs from germline, possibly due to a read error. The V and J genes are TRBV19 and TRBJ1-5, with 7 nucleotides matching TRBD1. Germline V lookup: CDR1 LNHDA, CDR2 SQIVND (reference sequence). The CDR3 spans 16 residues. The CDR3 coding sequence is TGTGCCAGTAGACCTTATCCGGGACAGCTCAATCGGCCCCAGCATTTT. Its protein is CASRPYPGQLNRPQHF.

V gene TRBV11-3 combines with J gene TRBJ2-3; D ambiguous. V lost 1 base to trimming and J lost 6 bases, with 17 bases between them. CDR3 length equals 16 residues. Germline-derived CDR1 and CDR2 are SGHNT and YENEEA. The CDR3 is CASSLGPGPGIDTQYF. The CDR3 nucleotides are TGTGCCAGCAGCTTAGGTCCAGGCCCCGGAATTGATACGCAGTATTTT.

This chain uses TRBV10-3 with TRBJ2-7, with 9 bases matching TRBD1. Trimming cost V 5 bases and J 6 bases; bases outside gene matches: 11. Germline V gives CDR1 ENHRY, CDR2 SYGVKD. The length of the CDR3 is 15 residues. As DNA, the CDR3 is TGTGCCATCAGTACTCGGACAGGGGCAGGGGGCGAGCAGTACTTC. Translated, it gives CAISTRTGAGGEQYF.

This chain uses TRBV15 with TRBJ2-1; 15 bases are a match to TRBD2. This CDR3 has 19 residues. Per the germline V gene, CDR1 is LNHNV and CDR2 is YYDKDF (reference sequence). V lost 3 bases to trimming and J lost 7 bases; unmatched junction nucleotides: 13. CDR3 DNA: TGTGCCACCAGCAGTCTTCTTGGACTAGCGGGAGGGCCGAGGAATGAGCAGTTCTTC. This gives the protein CATSSLLGLAGGPRNEQFF.

The gene calls are TRBV30 and TRBJ1-1, with D possibly being TRBD1 (5 bases). Trimming pared 3 bases from V and 1 base from J, leaving 9 bases between. The CDR3 totals 13 residues. Germline assignment: CDR1 GTSNPN and CDR2 SVGIG (reference sequence). The CDR3 nucleotides read TGTGCCTGGAGACAGGACAAGAACACTGAAGCTTTCTTT. Translating it yields CAWRQDKNTEAFF.

The V and J genes are TRBV6-1 and TRBJ1-4; TRBD1 might be the D (6 bases). Germline V gene data show CDR1 as MNHNS and CDR2 as SASEGT. The V end lost 10 bases, the J end lost 5 bases, and 17 bases lay between the germline ends. The CDR3 loop spans 14 amino acids. CDR3 DNA sequence: TGTGCCATTGCGGGGGGGCTGTCCAATGAAAAACTGTTTTTT. As protein: CAIAGGLSNEKLFF.

The chain combines TRBV14 with TRBJ1-3, with 7 bases lining up with TRBD1. The CDR3 extends over 15 amino acids. The ends lost 5 bases at V and 7 bases at J; junction bases unmatched: 11. Germline assignment: CDR1 SGHDN and CDR2 FVKESK. The CDR3 DNA follows: TGTGCCAGCAGCAGGACCCGGGACAGCGGGAACACCATATATTTT. Encoded protein: CASSRTRDSGNTIYF.

In its sample, this clone was seen a few times. This chain joins TRBV4-1 and TRBJ2-3; 7 nucleotides match TRBD2. Germline-derived CDR1 and CDR2 are MGHRA and YSYEKL. The CDR3 is 16 residues long. V gave up 5 bases and J gave up 5 bases; unmatched junction bases: 13. CDR3 protein: CASSEGARGYKDTQYF. The CDR3 nucleotides read TGCGCCAGCAGCGAGGGAGCGCGGGGGTATAAAGATACGCAGTATTTT.

This chain connects TRBV4-1 to TRBJ2-5; D is unclear. This CDR3 has 12 residues. The ends were cut back, 5 bases at V and 2 bases at J, with 6 bases in the middle. Germline-derived CDR1 and CDR2 are MGHRA and YSYEKL. The CDR3 coding sequence is TGCGCCAGCAGCAATTCTCAAGAGACCCAGTACTTC. Amino acids: CASSNSQETQYF.

This clone was observed once. The V and J genes are TRBV15 and TRBJ2-3, with TRBD2 matching 7 bases. The CDR3 spans 14 residues. Germline CDR1 is LNHNV and CDR2 is YYDKDF (reference sequence). V shed 4 bases and J 5 bases; nucleotides not matched to a gene: 6. The CDR3, as DNA: TGTGCCACCAGCAATGGGAGGGCTATAGATACGCAGTATTTT. As protein: CATSNGRAIDTQYF.

The genes are TRBV6-5 and TRBJ1-3, with 7 bases matching TRBD1. V lost 5 bases and J lost 4; bases outside the gene matches: 5. The CDR3 consists of 14 residues. Germline V gives CDR1 MNHEY, CDR2 SVGAGI. In DNA form, the CDR3 reads TGTGCCAGCAGTGACCCAGGGGGGGGAAACACCATATATTTT. This encodes CASSDPGGGNTIYF.

In DNA, the CDR3 is TGTGCCAGCAGCCCTCCGGGACAGGGGAACACTGAAGCTTTCTTT. Amino acids: CASSPPGQGNTEAFF. The V call is TRBV28, the J call TRBJ1-1; 9 nucleotides agree with TRBD1. Unmatched junction bases numbered 6, after V lost 6 bases and J lost 1 base. Germline V gene sequence: CDR1 MDHEN, CDR2 SYDVKM. The CDR3 sequence is 15 residues long.

This chain joins TRBV9 and TRBJ2-2; TRBD2 matches at 11 bases. CDR1 and CDR2 from the germline V gene are SGDLS and YYNGEE. J lost 1 base, V lost 4 bases, and 9 bases had no gene match. This CDR3 comprises 18 residues. The DNA of the CDR3 is TGTGCCAGCAGCCTTACTAGCGGGAGAGTGAGGAACACCGGGGAGCTGTTTTTT. This translates into CASSLTSGRVRNTGELFF.

The gene calls are TRBV7-2 and TRBJ1-4; a possible D gene is TRBD1 (6 bases). V was trimmed by 5 bases and J by 7 bases, leaving 8 bases between them. The germline V gene has CDR1 SGHTA and CDR2 FQGNSA. CDR3 length equals 12 residues. The CDR3 nucleotides are TGTGCCAGCAGCGTCAGGGGTGAAAAACTGTTTTTT. Translated, it gives CASSVRGEKLFF.

As concerns this clone: Relative to the germline gene, one junction end is altered; a read error may explain this. This chain connects TRBV7-3 to TRBJ2-2, with D possibly being TRBD1 (5 bases). CDR1 and CDR2 from the germline V gene are SGHTA and FQGTGA. The CDR3 loop spans 16 amino acids. The CDR3 DNA reads as TGTTCCAGCAGCCCAGCCAGGGTCGCGAACACCGGGGAGCTGTTTTTT. Residues: CSSSPARVANTGELFF.

CDR3 region: CASSNQRGYEQYF. The DNA of the CDR3 is TGTGCCAGCAGTAACCAGCGGGGCTACGAGCAGTACTTC. The genes are TRBV6-5 and TRBJ2-7; 7 bases map to TRBD2. V lost 5 bases, J lost 3 bases, and 4 bases stayed unmatched. Germline V gene sequence: CDR1 MNHEY, CDR2 SVGAGI. There are 13 residues in the CDR3.

This clone was counted only a few times. The chain employs TRBV4-1 and TRBJ2-5; 8 bases align to TRBD1. With V trimmed by 4 bases and J by 5 bases, 9 bases remained unmatched. From germline, CDR1 is MGHRA and CDR2 YSYEKL. This CDR3 spans 15 amino acids. The DNA of the CDR3 is TGCGCCAGCAGCCGACCAGGGGGCGCAGAGGAGACCCAGTACTTC. It yields the protein CASSRPGGAEETQYF.

The chain links TRBV4-1 to TRBJ2-1; 10 bases align to TRBD2. Per germline, CDR1 MGHRA and CDR2 YSYEKL. The CDR3 runs 18 residues. V shed 4 bases, J shed 10 bases, and the junction held 19 bases outside the gene matches. CDR3 bases: TGCGCCAGCAGCCCCGACCTCCCAGGCCTAGCGGGAGTCAGGGAGCAGTTCTTC. Translated, it gives CASSPDLPGLAGVREQFF.

V is TRBV30 and J is TRBJ2-5, with D hard to call. CDR3 length: 13 amino acids. CDR1 GTSNPN and CDR2 SVGIG come from the germline V gene (reference sequence). Trimming cost V 1 base and J 5 bases, with 11 bases left between them. CDR3 bases: TGTGCCTGGAGTGGTCCGGCGCGGGAGACCCAGTACTTC. It specifies CAWSGPARETQYF.

The chain is built from TRBV5-1 and TRBJ2-3; D possibly corresponds to TRBD2 (5 bases). This CDR3 is 16 amino acids long. V was trimmed by 0 bases and J by 2 bases, leaving 13 bases between them. Per germline, CDR1 SGHRS and CDR2 YFSETQ. The CDR3 sequence: CASSLVGIGFTDTQYF. CDR3 nucleotide sequence: TGCGCCAGCAGCTTGGTCGGGATTGGTTTCACAGATACGCAGTATTTT.